This T cell receptor beta chain originates from a study of blood T cell repertoires in COVID-19. Study details: Nucleic acid was either cDNA or gDNA, and it came from T cells, B-cell-depleted T cells, or PBMCs.

The study drew participants aged about 18 to 90 years from some 23 US areas. The table came from immunoSEQ multiplex PCR; TCRdb's copy has only in-frame clones and leaves some out. The sample consists of under 450,000 clones, about 89% of them appearing once. The V gene's germline CDR1 is KGHSH and CDR2 LQKENI. J gave up 0 bases and V 5 bases, and 6 bases lay outside the gene matches. The CDR3 is 15 residues long. Sequenced material: PBMCs or T cells enriched from blood (not recorded which). The chain carries TRBV18 and TRBJ1-2; 7 nucleotides agree with TRBD1. The sequence was collected from a man younger than 45 who had recovered from COVID-19. As DNA, the CDR3 is TGTGCCAGCTCAAGGGGCCAGGGGGCTAACTATGGCTACACCTTC. Amino acid sequence: CASSRGQGANYGYTF.